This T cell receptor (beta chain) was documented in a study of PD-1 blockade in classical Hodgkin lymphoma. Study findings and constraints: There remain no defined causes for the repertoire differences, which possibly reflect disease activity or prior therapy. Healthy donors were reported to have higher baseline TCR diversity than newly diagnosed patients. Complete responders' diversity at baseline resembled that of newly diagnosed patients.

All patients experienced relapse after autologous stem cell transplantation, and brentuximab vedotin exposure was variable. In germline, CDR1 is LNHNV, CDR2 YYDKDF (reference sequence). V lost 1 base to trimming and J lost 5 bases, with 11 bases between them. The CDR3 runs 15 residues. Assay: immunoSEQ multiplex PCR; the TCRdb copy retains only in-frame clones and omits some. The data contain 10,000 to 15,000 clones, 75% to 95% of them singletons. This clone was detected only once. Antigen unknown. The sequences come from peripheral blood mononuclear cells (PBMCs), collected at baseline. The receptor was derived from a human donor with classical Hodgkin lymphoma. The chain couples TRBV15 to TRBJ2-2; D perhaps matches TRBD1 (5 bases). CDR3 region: CATSRALGVTGELFF. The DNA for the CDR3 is TGTGCCACCAGCAGAGCTTTAGGGGTGACCGGGGAGCTGTTTTTT. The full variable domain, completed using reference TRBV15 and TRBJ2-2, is DAMVIQNPRYQVTQFGKPVTLSCSQTLNHNVMYWYQQKSSQAPKLLFHYYDKDFNNEADTPDNFQSRRPNTSFCFLDIRSPGLGDTAMYLCATSRALGVTGELFFGEGSRLTVL.